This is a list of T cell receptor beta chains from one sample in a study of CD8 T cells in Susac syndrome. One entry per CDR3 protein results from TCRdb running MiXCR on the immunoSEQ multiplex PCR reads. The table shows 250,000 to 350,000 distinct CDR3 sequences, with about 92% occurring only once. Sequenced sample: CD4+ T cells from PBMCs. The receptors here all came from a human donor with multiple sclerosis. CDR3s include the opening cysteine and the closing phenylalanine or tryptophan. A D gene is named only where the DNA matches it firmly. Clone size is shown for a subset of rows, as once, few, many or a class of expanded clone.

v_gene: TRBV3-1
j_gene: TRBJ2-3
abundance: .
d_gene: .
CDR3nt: TGTGCCAGCAGCCAAGTGACGCGGACTACCTCAGATACGCAGTATTTT
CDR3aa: CASSQVTRTTSDTQYF

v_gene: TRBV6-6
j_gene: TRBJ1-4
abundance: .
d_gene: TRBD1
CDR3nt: TGTGCCAGCATCAGGGGGCAGGGCGAAAAACTGTTTTTT
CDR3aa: CASIRGQGEKLFF

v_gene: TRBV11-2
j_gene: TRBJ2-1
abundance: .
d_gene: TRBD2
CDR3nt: TGTGCCAGCAGCCCTCCGAGCGGGGTAACCGATTTC
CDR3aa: CASSPPSGVTDF

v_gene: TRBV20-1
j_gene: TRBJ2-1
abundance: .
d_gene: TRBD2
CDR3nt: TGCAGTGCTCCCATCGGTCTAGCGGGGGGCTACAATGAGCAGTTCTTC
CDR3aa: CSAPIGLAGGYNEQFF

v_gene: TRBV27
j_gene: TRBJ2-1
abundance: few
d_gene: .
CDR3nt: TGTGCCAGCAGTTTAAACAGAGACAATGAGCAGTTCTTC
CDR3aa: CASSLNRDNEQFF

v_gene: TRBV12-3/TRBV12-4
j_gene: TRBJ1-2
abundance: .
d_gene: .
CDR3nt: TGTGCCAGCGAAGCAGGCTATGGCTACACCTTC
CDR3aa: CASEAGYGYTF

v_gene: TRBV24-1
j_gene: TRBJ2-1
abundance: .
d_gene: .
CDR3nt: TGTGCCACCACAATGACTCCCCGGGACCGTCACAATGAGCAGTTCTTC
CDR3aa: CATTMTPRDRHNEQFF

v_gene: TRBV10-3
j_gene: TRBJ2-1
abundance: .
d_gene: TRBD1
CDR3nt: TGTGCCATCAGTGACAACAGGGGGGCCTCCCTCAACAATGAGCAGTTCTTC
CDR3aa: CAISDNRGASLNNEQFF

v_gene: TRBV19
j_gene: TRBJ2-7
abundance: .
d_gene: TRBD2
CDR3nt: TGTGCCAGTAAACGGACTAGCGGGAGGCAGGACGAGCAGTACTTC
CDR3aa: CASKRTSGRQDEQYF

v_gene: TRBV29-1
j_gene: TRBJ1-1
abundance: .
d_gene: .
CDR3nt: TGCAGCGTTGCGCTACAGACGAACACTGAAGCTTTCTTT
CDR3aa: CSVALQTNTEAFF

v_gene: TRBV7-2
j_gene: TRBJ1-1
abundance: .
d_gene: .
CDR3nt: TGTGCCAGCAGCTTGCCGGTGGTGAACACTGAAGCTTTCTTT
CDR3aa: CASSLPVVNTEAFF

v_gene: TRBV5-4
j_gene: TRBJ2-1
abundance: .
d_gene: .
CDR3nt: TGTGCCAGCAGCTTGAATGCAGGGGGGTCGAAGAATGAGCAGTTCTTC
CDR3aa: CASSLNAGGSKNEQFF

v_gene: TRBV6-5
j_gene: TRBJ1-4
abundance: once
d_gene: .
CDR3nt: TGTGCCAGCTCACGGGGCCGGGGGGATGAAAAACGGTTTTTT
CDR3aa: CASSRGRGDEKRFF

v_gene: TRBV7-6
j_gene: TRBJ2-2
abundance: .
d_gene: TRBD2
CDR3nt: TGTGCCAGCAGCTTAGTTGGCGGGGGGGCCCCCGGGGAGCTGTTTTTT
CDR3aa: CASSLVGGGAPGELFF

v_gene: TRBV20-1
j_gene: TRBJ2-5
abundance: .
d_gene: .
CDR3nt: TGCAGTGCTAGAGATCTTGGGGCAGAGACCCAGTACTTC
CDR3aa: CSARDLGAETQYF

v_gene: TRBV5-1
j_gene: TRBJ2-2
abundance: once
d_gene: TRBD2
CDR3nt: TGCGCCAGCAGCTTGGGACTAGCGGGAGACGTCGGGGAGCTGTTTTTT
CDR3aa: CASSLGLAGDVGELFF

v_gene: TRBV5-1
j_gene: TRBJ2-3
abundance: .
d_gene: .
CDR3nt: TGCGCCAGCAGCTTGGGACAGGAAGGGACAGATACGCAGTATTTT
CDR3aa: CASSLGQEGTDTQYF

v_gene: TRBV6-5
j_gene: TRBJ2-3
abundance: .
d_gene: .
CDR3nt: TGTGCCAGCAGTTACTCGGGACGGGGGTGGACAGATACGCAGTATTTT
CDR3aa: CASSYSGRGWTDTQYF

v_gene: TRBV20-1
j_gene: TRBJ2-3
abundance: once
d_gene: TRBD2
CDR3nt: TGCAGTGCCTGGACTAGCGGACTACTGGATACGCAGTATTTT
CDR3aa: CSAWTSGLLDTQYF

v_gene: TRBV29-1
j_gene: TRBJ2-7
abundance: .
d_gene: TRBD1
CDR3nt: TGCAGCGTCTGCACAGGGGTATCCTACGAGCAGTACTTC
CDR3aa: CSVCTGVSYEQYF

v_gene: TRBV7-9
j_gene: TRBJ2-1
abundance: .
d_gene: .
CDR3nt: TGTGCCAGCAGACCCTTGGGGGAGTCCTACAATGAGCAGTTCTTC
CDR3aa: CASRPLGESYNEQFF

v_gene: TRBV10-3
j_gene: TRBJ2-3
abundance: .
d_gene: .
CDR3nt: TGTGCCATCAGTGAGTCCCGAGCCAGTCTCACAGATACGCAGTATTTT
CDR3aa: CAISESRASLTDTQYF

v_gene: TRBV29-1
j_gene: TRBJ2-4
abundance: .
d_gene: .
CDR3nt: TGCAGCGCTTGGTACGGGGAAAACATTCAGTACTTC
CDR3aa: CSAWYGENIQYF

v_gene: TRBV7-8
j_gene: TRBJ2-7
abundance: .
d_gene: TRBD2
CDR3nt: TGTGCCAGCAGCTACACTAGCGGGGGGGCCTACGAGCAGTACTTC
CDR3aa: CASSYTSGGAYEQYF

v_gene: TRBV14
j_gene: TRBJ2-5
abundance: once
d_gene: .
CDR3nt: TGTGCCAGCAGCCAGGCCGCCGGGTACCAAGAGACCCAGTACTTC
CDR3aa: CASSQAAGYQETQYF

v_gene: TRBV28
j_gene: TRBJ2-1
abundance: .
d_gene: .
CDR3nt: TGTGCCAGCATACTAGTAAACCCCTTTGAGCAGTTCTTC
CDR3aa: CASILVNPFEQFF

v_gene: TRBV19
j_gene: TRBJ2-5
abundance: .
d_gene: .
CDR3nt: TGTGCCAGTAGTATCGAGAACACAGGAATACAAGAGACCCAGTACTTC
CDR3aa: CASSIENTGIQETQYF

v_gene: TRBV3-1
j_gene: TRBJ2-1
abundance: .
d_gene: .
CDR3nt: TGTGTCAGCAGCCAAGTTGGCAGTCTCAATGAGCAGTTCTTC
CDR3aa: CVSSQVGSLNEQFF

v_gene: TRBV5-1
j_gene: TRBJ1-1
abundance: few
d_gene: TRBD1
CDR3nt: TGTGCCAGCAGGGGACAGGGAGGAACTGAAGCTTTCTTT
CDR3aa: CASRGQGGTEAFF